The rows below give T cell receptor beta chains drawn from one sample of a study of T cell responses to AZD1222 COVID-19 vaccine. The assay was immunoSEQ multiplex PCR, and TCRdb's table has in-frame clones only and misses some. The sample records about 89,000 clones, about 88% being singletons. Here the sequenced sample was peripheral blood, taken 28 days after the second AZD1222 dose. The receptors were gathered from an adult who received the AZD1222 COVID-19 vaccine. Both conserved end residues are part of each CDR3. Each record gives: clone size, J gene, D gene, V gene, CDR3 DNA, CDR3 protein. The D gene is left open where the match is weak. The size field is filled for only some rows; it gives once, few, many or a size class.

>NA|TRBJ2-7|NA|TRBV5-1
TGCGCCAGCAGCACGCAGGGGATCTACGAGCAGTACTTC
CASSTQGIYEQYF
>NA|TRBJ2-5|TRBD2|TRBV2
TGTGCCAGCAGTAGACTAGCGGTGCAAGAGACCCAGTACTTC
CASSRLAVQETQYF
>NA|TRBJ1-1|NA|TRBV7-3
TGTGCCAGCAGCTTTATCGGGACTGAAGCTTTCTTT
CASSFIGTEAFF
>NA|TRBJ2-1|TRBD2|TRBV29-1
TGCAGCGTTGAGGGGGGGTTTGGAAATGAGCAGTTCTTC
CSVEGGFGNEQFF
>NA|TRBJ1-5|NA|TRBV27
TGTGCCAGCAGTTCATCTACAGGACGGACGCGAGACTTCAATCAGCCCCAGCATTTT
CASSSSTGRTRDFNQPQHF
>NA|TRBJ2-7|TRBD2|TRBV6-2/TRBV6-3
TGTGCCAGCAGTTACGGGACTAACTCCTACGAGCAGTACTTC
CASSYGTNSYEQYF
>NA|TRBJ2-1|NA|TRBV4-2
TGTGCCAGCAGCCAAGACATGCGGGCCACTCACAATGAGCAGTTCTTC
CASSQDMRATHNEQFF
>NA|TRBJ2-7|NA|TRBV21-1
TGTGCCAGCAGCAAAGGACTAGGCGGTTTATGGTTGAGAGAGCAGTACTTC
CASSKGLGGLWLREQYF
>NA|TRBJ1-5|TRBD1|TRBV28
TGTGCCAGCAGACCTGCCGGGACAGCCTTGAGCAATCAGCCCCAGCATTTT
CASRPAGTALSNQPQHF
>NA|TRBJ2-2|TRBD2|TRBV5-1
TGCGCCAGCAGCTTGACCACGGGGGGGCCTCTGAACACCGGGGAGCTGTTTTTT
CASSLTTGGPLNTGELFF
>NA|TRBJ2-7|TRBD1|TRBV7-8
TGTGCCAGCAGCTGGCCCATTAGGACAGGAGACTACGAGCAGTACTTC
CASSWPIRTGDYEQYF
>NA|TRBJ1-1|NA|TRBV18
TGTGCCAGCTCACCGGACAGTAACACTGAAGCTTTCTTT
CASSPDSNTEAFF
>NA|TRBJ2-1|NA|TRBV7-3
TGTGCCAGCAGCCCCCAGGGCGGTCTTGAGCAGTTCTTC
CASSPQGGLEQFF
>NA|TRBJ2-3|NA|TRBV29-1
TGCAGCGTTAAGACGGATACGCAGTATTTT
CSVKTDTQYF
>NA|TRBJ1-1|NA|TRBV6-5
TGTGCCAGCAGTTACTCACGAGGGGACACTGAAGCTTTCTTT
CASSYSRGDTEAFF
>NA|TRBJ1-2|TRBD1|TRBV27
TGTGCCAGCAGAACCAACCTACAGGGGGGTAACTATGGCTACACCTTC
CASRTNLQGGNYGYTF
>NA|TRBJ2-1|NA|TRBV6-2/TRBV6-3
TGTGCCAGCAGTTACGGCCCGAGCTCCTACAATGAGCAGTTCTTC
CASSYGPSSYNEQFF
>NA|TRBJ1-2|NA|TRBV10-3
TGTGCCACCTCCGGGACACTTAACTATGGCTACACCTTC
CATSGTLNYGYTF
>NA|TRBJ2-3|TRBD2|TRBV7-2
TGTGCCAGCAGCTTTGACGACGGGAGGCCAGATACGCAGTATTTT
CASSFDDGRPDTQYF
>few|TRBJ1-2|NA|TRBV11-2
TGTGCCAGCAGCGAGGCTCGCCAGGGCTCTATCTATGGCTACACCTTC
CASSEARQGSIYGYTF
>once|TRBJ1-1|NA|TRBV28
TGTGCCAGCACCTCCCCCCTAACTCGGAGGACTGAAGCTTTCTTT
CASTSPLTRRTEAFF
>NA|TRBJ1-1|TRBD1|TRBV29-1
TGCAGCTCCAAACTTTCAGGGGGCACTGAAGCTTTCTTT
CSSKLSGGTEAFF
>NA|TRBJ2-2|NA|TRBV9
TGTGCCAGCAGCTCACCAGGGGCCGGGGAGCTGTTTTTT
CASSSPGAGELFF
>many|TRBJ1-5|NA|TRBV19
TGTGCCAGTAAGGGGGGTACGGGGTACGAAAGGGATCAGCCCCAGCATTTT
CASKGGTGYERDQPQHF
>NA|TRBJ2-7|TRBD1|TRBV10-1
TGCGCCAATAGACCGGGACAGACTTATTTCCACGAGCAGTACTTC
CANRPGQTYFHEQYF
>NA|TRBJ1-1|NA|TRBV21-1
TGTGCCAGCAGCACACATTACTCCAAGACTGGGACTGAAGCTTTCTTT
CASSTHYSKTGTEAFF
>once|TRBJ1-4|NA|TRBV18
TGTGCCAGCTCACCTCGGAGACAGGAGAGCGAAAAACTGTTTTTT
CASSPRRQESEKLFF
>few|TRBJ1-5|TRBD1|TRBV4-2
TGTGCCAGCAGCCAAGAGTGGACAGGGACAAGCAATCAGCCCCAGCATTTT
CASSQEWTGTSNQPQHF
>NA|TRBJ2-7|TRBD2|TRBV3-1/TRBV3-2
TGTGCCAGCAGCCGCTCATGGGAGGGGAGCTACGAGCAGTACTTC
CASSRSWEGSYEQYF
>NA|TRBJ1-2|NA|TRBV12-3/TRBV12-4
TGTGCCAGCAGAGCGGAATATGGCTACACCTTC
CASRAEYGYTF
>NA|TRBJ1-2|NA|TRBV12-3/TRBV12-4
TGTGCCAGCAGTTTATCCGGGCGCTATGGCTACACCTTC
CASSLSGRYGYTF
>NA|TRBJ1-2|NA|TRBV25-1
TGTGCCAGCAGTTTCTGGGATGGCTACACCTTC
CASSFWDGYTF
>NA|TRBJ1-2|TRBD1|TRBV18
TGTACCAGCTCACCACCAAAACGACAGGGGGCGAGTGGCTACACCTTC
CTSSPPKRQGASGYTF
>NA|TRBJ2-1|TRBD2|TRBV14
TGTGCCAGCAGCCAAGCGGGCGGGGGGACGGTGAATGAGCAGTTCTTC
CASSQAGGGTVNEQFF
>few|TRBJ2-3|TRBD2|TRBV19
TGTGCCAGTAGTACACGATACTCTAGCGGGGATAGGGATACGCAGTATTTT
CASSTRYSSGDRDTQYF
>NA|TRBJ2-5|NA|TRBV7-7
TGTGCTAGCAGCTTATTCCGGGGTGGAGAGACCCAGTACTTC
CASSLFRGGETQYF
>NA|TRBJ2-7|TRBD2|TRBV29-1
TGCAGCGTCAACCGACTAGCGGGGAGCTCCTACGAGCAGTACTTC
CSVNRLAGSSYEQYF
>NA|TRBJ1-4|NA|TRBV7-2
TGTGCCAGCAGCTTAGCGGGCCGGGGATCGAATGAAAAACTGTTTTTT
CASSLAGRGSNEKLFF
>NA|TRBJ1-6|NA|TRBV5-1
TGCGCCAGCAGCTTGGGGCTCCAAACGGGTTCACCCCTCCACTTT
CASSLGLQTGSPLHF
>NA|TRBJ1-4|NA|TRBV7-2
TGTGCCAGCAGCTTACGACGGAACGAAGAAAAACTGTTTTTT
CASSLRRNEEKLFF
>NA|TRBJ2-4|TRBD1|TRBV6-2/TRBV6-3
TGTGCCAGCAGTTCAGGACAGGGTGCTCTAAACATTCAGTACTTC
CASSSGQGALNIQYF
>NA|TRBJ1-1|NA|TRBV12-3/TRBV12-4
TGTGCCAGCAGCACAACCCGGGAGGTTTTCTTT
CASSTTREVFF
>NA|TRBJ2-7|NA|TRBV4-3
TGCGCCAGCAGCCCCAACTTGTTGGGCCCTTCCTACGAGCAGTACTTC
CASSPNLLGPSYEQYF
>NA|TRBJ2-7|NA|TRBV7-9
TGTGCCAGCAGCCGACTAGGAGACCGGTCCTACGAGCAGTACTTC
CASSRLGDRSYEQYF